The 10 T cell receptor beta chains reported below all come from one sample, sequenced in a study of T-cell memory formation after mild COVID-19. TCRdb used MiXCR to reprocess the 5' RACE reads, holding one entry per CDR3 protein. The table includes 300,000 to 400,000 distinct CDR3 sequences, approximately 16% detected once. Sequenced material: PBMCs or a T cell subset sorted from them (not recorded which). All receptors derive from a man younger than 35 who had mild COVID-19 (a few samples of this study predate the infection). Cell type and time point are not known.

This clonotype was observed a handful of times. J is TRBJ1-6 and V is TRBV5-4; 7 nucleotides agree with TRBD1. The J segment lost 9 bases and the V segment lost 5 bases, leaving 8 bases of the junction unmatched. The CDR3 is made up of 14 amino acids. Per the germline V gene, CDR1 is SGHNT and CDR2 is YYREEE (reference sequence). In nucleotides, the CDR3 is TGTGCCAGCAGGATCGGACAGGCTCCTTCACCCCTCCACTTT. Encoded protein: CASRIGQAPSPLHF.

The V call is TRBV15, the J call TRBJ2-1; 7 positions agree with TRBD2. V lost 0 bases and J lost 4; bases outside the gene matches: 15. This CDR3 comprises 19 residues. CDR1 and CDR2 (germline): LNHNV, YYDKDF (reference sequence). In DNA form, the CDR3 reads TGTGCCACCAGCAGAGAGGGGGGTCTTTGGGACTACCGTTACAATGAGCAGTTCTTC. This codes for CATSREGGLWDYRYNEQFF. Supplemented by reference TRBV15 and TRBJ2-1, the full variable domain reads DAMVIQNPRYQVTQFGKPVTLSCSQTLNHNVMYWYQQKSSQAPKLLFHYYDKDFNNEADTPDNFQSRRPNTSFCFLDIRSPGLGDTAMYLCATSREGGLWDYRYNEQFFGPGTRLTVL.

A few counts support this clonotype. In DNA form, the CDR3 reads TGCGCCAGCAGCTTGGATCCAGGACAGGGAGCCTACGAGCAGTACTTC. Translated: CASSLDPGQGAYEQYF. The chain carries TRBV5-1 and TRBJ2-7; 8 bases are a match to TRBD1. The ends lost 0 bases at V and 2 bases at J; junction bases unmatched: 7. Germline assignment: CDR1 SGHRS and CDR2 YFSETQ. The CDR3 is 16 amino acids.

The rearrangement joins TRBV20-1 to TRBJ2-7; possibly TRBD1 for D (5 bases). CDR1 and CDR2 (germline): DFQATT, SNEGSKA (reference sequence). V was clipped by 1 base and J by 4 bases, with 11 bases between them. The CDR3 contains 13 residues. CDR3 DNA sequence: TGCAGTGCTAGAGGAGGACATCCTTACGAGCAGTACGTC. Translated, it gives CSARGGHPYEQYV.

The chain joins TRBV7-2 to TRBJ2-6; TRBD1 agrees at 8 bases. This CDR3 spans 15 amino acids. Germline CDR1 SGHTA, CDR2 FQGNSA. J lost 14 bases, V lost 5 bases, and 14 bases had no gene match. CDR3 DNA sequence: TGTGCCAGCAGCCGACCCATGGACAGGGAGACGATCCTGACTTTC. This sequence encodes CASSRPMDRETILTF.

Many counts were recorded for this clonotype. The rearrangement uses TRBV5-1 and TRBJ1-6; 7 nucleotides line up with TRBD1. J gave up 7 bases and V 4 bases, and 8 bases lay outside the gene matches. This CDR3 has 15 residues. Germline values: CDR1 SGHRS, CDR2 YFSETQ. CDR3 bases: TGCGCCAGCAGCCTGATGACAGGGACAAATTCACCCCTCCACTTT. It is translated as CASSLMTGTNSPLHF.

This clonotype was recorded many times. The V and J genes are TRBV7-9 and TRBJ2-7; tentatively, D is TRBD1 or TRBD2 (5 bases each). Germline V gene data show CDR1 as SEHNR and CDR2 as FQNEAQ (reference sequence). The CDR3 consists of 13 residues. V was trimmed by 4 bases and J by 7 bases, leaving 14 bases between them. In nucleotides, the CDR3 is TGTGCCAGCAGCTCGGGACGGAGCCTTGAGCAGTACTTC. This sequence encodes CASSSGRSLEQYF.

This clonotype was detected only a few times. This rearrangement joins TRBV5-1 to TRBJ2-3, with D perhaps TRBD2 (5 bases). Germline V CDR1 and CDR2: SGHRS, YFSETQ. This CDR3 has 14 residues. The V end lost 0 bases, the J end lost 0 bases, and 5 bases lay between the germline ends. The CDR3 protein is CASSLGESTDTQYF. CDR3 in DNA: TGCGCCAGCAGCTTGGGGGAGAGCACAGATACGCAGTATTTT. Using reference TRBV5-1 and TRBJ2-3 for the parts outside the CDR3, the full variable domain is KAGVTQTPRYLIKTRGQQVTLSCSPISGHRSVSWYQQTPGQGLQFLFEYFSETQRNKGNFPGRFSGRQFSNSRSEMNVSTLELGDSALYLCASSLGESTDTQYFGPGTRLTVL.

This clonotype was counted a few times. The chain links TRBV6-2 or TRBV6-3 to TRBJ2-1; TRBD1 agrees at 11 bases. Germline lookup yields CDR1 MNHEY and CDR2 SVGEGT. The V and J ends lost 8 bases and 9 bases, in that order; junction bases with no gene match: 6. CDR3 size: 13 residues. In DNA, the CDR3 is TGTGCCAGCGGGGGACAGGGGGTAGGTGAGCAGTTCTTC. Residues: CASGGQGVGEQFF.

This clonotype was recorded many times. The chain carries TRBV5-1 and TRBJ2-5, with D perhaps TRBD1 or TRBD2 (5 bases each). V lost 2 bases and J lost 4, with 9 bases in between. This CDR3 spans 13 amino acids. Germline V gene data show CDR1 as SGHRS and CDR2 as YFSETQ. The CDR3 nucleotides read TGCGCCAGCAGCTTTAATGGGGGAGAGACCCAGTACTTC. Translated, it gives CASSFNGGETQYF.